The present T cell receptor beta chain was sequenced within a study of PD-1 blockade in mismatch repair-deficient tumors (dated by TCRdb to 2017 to 2019). As for the study more broadly: Between late 2013 and late 2016, roughly 78 consecutive patients with approximately 12 mismatch repair-deficient cancer types, all previously treated and progressing, were enrolled in the trial. Deep sequencing of TCR CDR3 regions was used to track tumor-associated T cell clones in peripheral blood of patients responding to PD-1 blockade. Here is what the overall study found, with its caveats: Tumor-resident clones, often undetectable in blood before treatment, expanded rapidly after pembrolizumab and then contracted, generally before radiologic responses.

About this clone: Its target antigen remains unknown. It has no much larger one-base neighbor in the sample; base qualities were not kept.

The germline V gene yields MNHEY for CDR1 and SVGAGI for CDR2. Between the V and J ends, shortened by 4 bases and 8 bases respectively, the junction contains 11 bases. Counted from cysteine to phenylalanine, this CDR3 has 13 amino acids. The read is trimmed to its CDR3 DNA, 39 bases read in frame from base 1. Mismatch repair deficiency was established in every enrolled patient by polymerase chain reaction or immunohistochemistry. TCR sequencing was carried out for three patients who responded to pembrolizumab therapy. The phase II trial prospectively evaluated PD-1 blockade with pembrolizumab in advanced mismatch repair-deficient cancers, independent of tissue of origin. Peripheral blood T cell samples were gathered serially, both before PD-1 blockade started and at multiple time points afterward. Blood sampling time points were reported as weeks after the first dose of pembrolizumab. Library construction relied on the immunoSEQ multiplex PCR assay. Entries here come from immuneACCESS through TCRdb and include only in-frame sequences with V and J called. Some clones fail to appear in such tables; in the studies checked, an unresolved V gene covers under half of the shortfall, and the cause of the remainder is unknown. Recorded for this sample are more than 95,000 clones; about 86% of them occurred a single time. The ten biggest clones cover 13% of the sample.

This clonotype was sampled from an adult with mismatch repair-deficient cancer. Sequenced here: peripheral blood, sampled 44 weeks after starting pembrolizumab. Recombination connected TRBV6-5 to TRBJ1-4; the D gene is perhaps TRBD1, from 5 matching bases. The CDR3 region reads CASSLDSGEKLFF. In nucleotides, the sequence is TGTGCCAGCAGTTTAGACAGTGGGGAAAAACTGTTTTTT.